This T cell receptor beta chain was found in a study of T cells after yellow fever vaccination. The TCR cDNA carried a universal primer site and UMIs from 5'RACE template switching. MiXCR, applied by TCRdb to the 5' RACE reads, yields one record per CDR3 protein. The table lists 15,000 or so distinct CDR3 sequences, 4% of them singletons. The study, taken as a whole, reports: Sorting of memory subsets on day 0 yielded almost no detectable vaccine-responding clonotypes.

This clonotype is medium-sized by share. Germline V CDR1 and CDR2: SGHVS, FNYEAQ. The CDR3 has 14 amino acids. With 1 base clipped from V and 3 bases from J, the junction kept 3 bases outside the gene matches. This TCR was recovered from a man aged 30-40 years who received the YFV17D yellow fever vaccine. This chain connects TRBV7-6 to TRBJ2-7, with TRBD1 matching 7 bases. The sequenced sample was PBMCs, either bulk or a sorted T-cell subset (CD4+, CD8+, memory, or dextramer-sorted; not recorded which), obtained 15 days after the yellow fever booster vaccination. CDR3 DNA sequence: TGTGCCAGCAGCTTAGAACAGGGGAGCTACGAGCAGTACTTC. Translated, it gives CASSLEQGSYEQYF.